These T cell receptor beta chains were read from a single sample in a study of post-analysis software for immune sequencing data. Using its own MiXCR run on the PCR reads, TCRdb lists one record per CDR3 protein. The table includes approximately 660,000 distinct CDR3 sequences, roughly three fifths detected once. The sequencing sample was made of blood. These receptors came from a girl aged 2 to 9 with multiple sclerosis. Each CDR3 is given with its conserved first and last residue. A D gene is named only where the DNA matches it firmly. Expanded clones get a size class; other rows say once, few or many, or leave the size out.

abundance: NA
d_gene: TRBD1
v_gene: TRBV3-1
j_gene: TRBJ1-5
CDR3aa: CASSQGTGGANQPQHF

abundance: once
d_gene: NA
v_gene: TRBV20-1
j_gene: TRBJ1-5
CDR3aa: CSASPGVGQPQHF

abundance: few
d_gene: NA
v_gene: TRBV29-1
j_gene: TRBJ2-1
CDR3aa: CSADGPQHNEQFF

abundance: NA
d_gene: NA
v_gene: TRBV10-3
j_gene: TRBJ2-5
CDR3aa: CAISEFVGEQYF

abundance: few
d_gene: NA
v_gene: TRBV6-5
j_gene: TRBJ2-1
CDR3aa: CASSSDYSYNEQFF

abundance: few
d_gene: NA
v_gene: TRBV6-5
j_gene: TRBJ2-1
CDR3aa: CASSYSRLVEGNEQFF

abundance: NA
d_gene: NA
v_gene: TRBV13
j_gene: NA
CDR3aa: CASSRGWGTQYF

abundance: NA
d_gene: TRBD1
v_gene: TRBV7-2
j_gene: TRBJ1-1
CDR3aa: CASRETGTYTEAFF

abundance: few
d_gene: TRBD2
v_gene: TRBV3-1
j_gene: NA
CDR3aa: CASSLLPGLAEYEQYF

abundance: few
d_gene: TRBD2
v_gene: TRBV6-2/TRBV6-3
j_gene: TRBJ2-1
CDR3aa: CASSYFSGLAGVNEQFF

abundance: few
d_gene: NA
v_gene: TRBV4-1
j_gene: TRBJ2-6
CDR3aa: CASSQVPPSGANVLTF

abundance: NA
d_gene: TRBD1
v_gene: TRBV12-5
j_gene: TRBJ1-6
CDR3aa: CASGTSGGNSPLHF

abundance: NA
d_gene: TRBD2
v_gene: TRBV4-1
j_gene: TRBJ2-5
CDR3aa: CASSQDPGGGETQYF

abundance: few
d_gene: NA
v_gene: TRBV15
j_gene: TRBJ2-1
CDR3aa: CATSRDEGSYNEQFF

abundance: NA
d_gene: NA
v_gene: TRBV27
j_gene: TRBJ1-4
CDR3aa: CASSLSVPEKPFF

abundance: NA
d_gene: TRBD1
v_gene: TRBV11-2
j_gene: TRBJ2-1
CDR3aa: CASSLIGTAVYNEQFF

abundance: few
d_gene: TRBD2
v_gene: TRBV4-2
j_gene: TRBJ2-5
CDR3aa: CASSQDKGLEHQETQYF

abundance: NA
d_gene: TRBD2
v_gene: TRBV6-5
j_gene: TRBJ2-5
CDR3aa: CASKTSGGLQETQYF

abundance: NA
d_gene: TRBD2
v_gene: TRBV7-7
j_gene: TRBJ2-3
CDR3aa: CASSLGRLAGTDTQYF

abundance: NA
d_gene: TRBD2
v_gene: TRBV18
j_gene: TRBJ2-7
CDR3aa: CASSLPDGLAADGGEQYF